These 30 T cell receptor beta chains came from one sample sequenced in a study of T cell repertoires in cytomegalovirus infection. A single record per CDR3 protein comes from TCRdb applying MiXCR to the reads. The table lists 300,000 or so distinct CDR3 sequences, roughly 24% of them singletons. Sequencing used PBMCs. These receptors were obtained from a human donor in good health (CMV status not recorded). Some clones in this sample may be carry-over from other donors' samples.

The rearrangement joins TRBV7-3 to TRBJ1-2, with a possible D match to TRBD1 (5 bases). Germline assignment: CDR1 SGHTA and CDR2 FQGTGA. This CDR3 is built from 13 residues. Trimming pared 5 bases from V and 4 bases from J, leaving 11 bases between. CDR3 nucleotide sequence: TGTGCCAGCAGCCCCTCAGGGTTCTATGGCTACACCTTC. Amino acid sequence: CASSPSGFYGYTF.

This rearrangement joins TRBV12-3 or TRBV12-4 to TRBJ1-2; 9 bases line up with TRBD1. The CDR3 consists of 15 residues. Trimming took 6 bases from V and 4 from J; bases not matched to a gene: 9. In DNA form, the CDR3 reads TGTGCCAGCAGACCACAGGGGGCGCAGGGCTATGGCTACACCTTC. It encodes CASRPQGAQGYGYTF.

The chain uses TRBV9 and TRBJ1-1, with D unclear. Germline CDR1 and CDR2: SGDLS and YYNGEE. V lost 0 bases to trimming and J lost 1 base, with 4 bases between them. The CDR3 is 13 amino acids. The CDR3 region is CASSVDGNTEAFF. In nucleotides, the CDR3 is TGTGCCAGCAGCGTAGACGGGAACACTGAAGCTTTCTTT. Based on the CDR3 plus reference TRBV9 and TRBJ1-1, the full variable domain is DSGVTQTPKHLITATGQRVTLRCSPRSGDLSVYWYQQSLDQGLQFLIQYYNGEERAKGNILERFSAQQFPDLHSELNLSSLELGDSALYFCASSVDGNTEAFFGQGTRLTVV.

This clonotype occurred a few times. The chain is built from TRBV28 and TRBJ2-5; 8 bases map to TRBD1. V was pared by 5 bases and J by 3 bases, with 5 bases of the junction left unmatched. This CDR3 is built from 14 residues. Germline V gene sequence: CDR1 MDHEN, CDR2 SYDVKM. Here the CDR3 reads CASSPRGRKETQYF. As DNA, the CDR3 is TGTGCCAGCAGTCCCAGGGGGCGTAAAGAGACCCAGTACTTC. Using reference TRBV28 and TRBJ2-5 for the parts outside the CDR3, the full variable domain is DVKVTQSSRYLVKRTGEKVFLECVQDMDHENMFWYRQDPGLGLRLIYFSYDVKMKEKGDIPEGYSVSREKKERFSLILESASTNQTSMYLCASSPRGRKETQYFGPGTRLLVL.

The chain joins TRBV6-1 to TRBJ1-1; a possible D gene is TRBD1 (6 bases). This CDR3 has 15 residues. The V end was cut by 5 bases, the J end by 0 bases, with 13 bases between. From germline, CDR1 is MNHNS and CDR2 SASEGT. The CDR3 spells CASSLPGVLNTEAFF. The CDR3 DNA follows: TGTGCCAGCAGTTTGCCAGGGGTATTGAACACTGAAGCTTTCTTT.

This clonotype was found many times. V is TRBV7-9 and J is TRBJ1-3; D is perhaps TRBD1 (5 bases). V lost 5 bases to trimming and J lost 2 bases, with 16 bases between them. The CDR3 loop spans 16 amino acids. The germline V gene encodes CDR1 SEHNR and CDR2 FQNEAQ (reference sequence). The CDR3 region is CASSATGGFTGNTIYF. The CDR3 nucleotides read TGTGCCAGCAGCGCGACGGGGGGTTTCACTGGAAACACCATATATTTT.

The chain carries TRBV6-6 and TRBJ2-7; 8 bases agree with TRBD1. CDR1 is MNHNY and CDR2 is SVGAGI in the germline V gene (reference sequence). The CDR3 totals 15 residues. Losses at the gene ends were 5 bases for V and 2 bases for J; bases not matched to a gene: 8. As DNA, the CDR3 is TGTGCCAGCAGTCCGACAGGGGCCCTAACCTACGAGCAGTACTTC. This gives the protein CASSPTGALTYEQYF.

In this sample, this clonotype turned up a few times. The CDR3 loop reads CASSPELSSYSPLHF. The CDR3 nucleotides read TGTGCCAGCAGCCCAGAATTGAGCAGCTATTCACCCCTCCACTTT. V usage is TRBV7-8 and J usage is TRBJ1-6, with unresolved D. Trimming shortened V by 5 bases and J by 8 bases, and 16 bases separated the two germline ends. Germline CDR1 is SGHVS and CDR2 is FQNEAQ. The length of the CDR3 is 15 residues.

The chain couples TRBV11-2 to TRBJ2-1; no clear D gene. This CDR3 has 17 amino acids. V was pared by 1 base and J by 3 bases, with 16 bases between. The germline V gene encodes CDR1 SGHAT and CDR2 FQNNGV. CDR3 DNA sequence: TGTGCCAGCAGCTTAGCTTTGCAGCACAAATTCTACAATGAGCAGTTCTTC. Translated: CASSLALQHKFYNEQFF.

This clonotype has only a few counts. CDR3 sequence reads: CSARVSSSYNSPLHF. The CDR3 DNA follows: TGCAGTGCTAGAGTTTCCAGCTCCTATAATTCACCCCTCCACTTT. The V gene is TRBV20-1, the J gene TRBJ1-6; the D is unclear. V lost 1 base to trimming and J lost 0 bases, with 7 bases between them. The CDR3 length is 15 residues. CDR1 and CDR2 (germline): DFQATT, SNEGSKA (reference sequence).

The DNA of the CDR3 is TGTGCCAGTAGGGGAGGACTAGCGGGAATCTACAATGAGCAGTTCTTC. Protein sequence: CASRGGLAGIYNEQFF. This chain connects TRBV19 to TRBJ2-1; 12 positions agree with TRBD2. CDR1 and CDR2 from the germline V gene are LNHDA and SQIVND (reference sequence). With 6 bases clipped from V and 3 bases from J, the junction kept 6 bases outside the gene matches. This CDR3 is 16 amino acids long.

The chain uses TRBV18 and TRBJ2-2; no clear D gene. Trimming shortened V by 8 bases and J by 3 bases, and 13 bases separated the two germline ends. The CDR3 covers 14 residues. Germline V gene data show CDR1 as KGHSH and CDR2 as LQKENI. The CDR3 nucleotides read TGTGCCAGCCCCCTCCGCGAGCACACCGGGGAGCTGTTTTTT. Translated, it gives CASPLREHTGELFF.

The chain couples TRBV11-2 to TRBJ2-5, with D perhaps matching TRBD2 (5 bases). The CDR3 runs 14 residues. V was pared by 5 bases and J by 2 bases, with 12 bases between. Germline V gives CDR1 SGHAT, CDR2 FQNNGV. The CDR3: CASSRRRGQETQYF. The CDR3 DNA follows: TGTGCCAGCAGCCGGAGAAGAGGGCAAGAGACCCAGTACTTC. The entire variable domain, with the rest obtained from reference TRBV11-2 and TRBJ2-5, is as follows: EAGVAQSPRYKIIEKRQSVAFWCNPISGHATLYWYQQILGQGPKLLIQFQNNGVVDDSQLPKDRFSAERLKGVDSTLKIQPAKLEDSAVYLCASSRRRGQETQYFGPGTRLLVL.

J is TRBJ1-5 and V is TRBV28; TRBD1 agrees at 8 bases. Trimming took 5 bases from V and 5 from J; bases not matched to a gene: 8. Germline V lookup: CDR1 MDHEN, CDR2 SYDVKM. The CDR3 spans 15 residues. CDR3 sequence (DNA): TGTGCCAGCAGTCCTCCCGCAGGGGGCTATCAGCCCCAGCATTTT. Encoded protein: CASSPPAGGYQPQHF.

J is TRBJ1-1 and V is TRBV5-1; the D gene is possibly TRBD1 (6 bases). CDR3 size: 14 residues. In germline, CDR1 is SGHRS, CDR2 YFSETQ. The V and J ends lost 3 bases and 1 base respectively, with 10 bases between them. The CDR3 here is CASSYQQGNTEAFF. The CDR3 nucleotides read TGCGCCAGCAGCTACCAACAGGGGAACACTGAAGCTTTCTTT.

The sample holds a few counts of this clonotype. This chain joins TRBV19 and TRBJ2-5; 8 bases line up with TRBD2. V shed 2 bases, J shed 4 bases, and the junction held 6 bases outside the gene matches. Germline V gene data show CDR1 as LNHDA and CDR2 as SQIVND (reference sequence). This CDR3 spans 15 amino acids. CDR3 bases: TGTGCCAGTAGTATATATGCGGGAGGCGGAGAGACCCAGTACTTC. It encodes CASSIYAGGGETQYF.

The rearrangement links TRBV5-6 to TRBJ2-2; TRBD1 aligns across 8 bases. The length of the CDR3 is 14 residues. CDR1 is SGHDT and CDR2 is YYEEEE in the germline V gene. V was clipped by 0 bases and J by 8 bases; unmatched bases: 3. The CDR3 region has the DNA TGTGCCAGCAGCTTGGTGGACAGGGCAGGGGAGCTGTTTTTT. Amino acids: CASSLVDRAGELFF.

This clonotype was observed at least ten times. V usage is TRBV12-3 or TRBV12-4 and J usage is TRBJ1-6, with 7 bases matching TRBD1. The CDR3 sequence is 15 residues long. Trimming removed 3 bases from V and 7 bases from J; junction bases left unmatched: 6. This chain's CDR3 is CASSFTGVPNSPLHF. The DNA of the CDR3 is TGTGCCAGCAGTTTTACAGGGGTCCCCAATTCACCCCTCCACTTT.

The chain recombines TRBV28 with TRBJ1-2; 9 bases are a match to TRBD1. This CDR3 spans 15 amino acids. The germline V gene encodes CDR1 MDHEN and CDR2 SYDVKM. V lost 2 bases, J lost 5 bases, and 6 bases stayed unmatched. The CDR3: CASSLQDRGWYGYTF. The CDR3 nucleotides are TGTGCCAGCAGTTTACAGGACAGGGGTTGGTATGGCTACACCTTC.

The genes are TRBV5-1 and TRBJ1-1, with D unresolved. The CDR3 covers 15 residues. Germline values: CDR1 SGHRS, CDR2 YFSETQ. Between the trimmed V and J ends, which lost 4 bases and 0 bases, there was a span of 13 bases. The CDR3: CASSQRPGMNTEAFF. The DNA for the CDR3 is TGCGCCAGCAGCCAACGTCCGGGCATGAACACTGAAGCTTTCTTT.

This clonotype was picked up many times. The genes are TRBV28 and TRBJ1-1; TRBD1 aligns across 8 bases. Trimming cost V 6 bases and J 3 bases; bases outside gene matches: 12. The CDR3 is made up of 16 amino acids. Germline V gene lookup returns CDR1 MDHEN and CDR2 SYDVKM. CDR3 coding DNA: TGTGCCAGCAGCCCAGGACAGGGAAAGGAGGACACTGAAGCTTTCTTT. Its protein is CASSPGQGKEDTEAFF. Filled out from reference TRBV28 and TRBJ1-1, the complete variable domain reads DVKVTQSSRYLVKRTGEKVFLECVQDMDHENMFWYRQDPGLGLRLIYFSYDVKMKEKGDIPEGYSVSREKKERFSLILESASTNQTSMYLCASSPGQGKEDTEAFFGQGTRLTVV.

This clonotype showed up just a few times. The chain employs TRBV29-1 and TRBJ2-1, with 9 nucleotides matching TRBD1. V dropped 4 bases and J dropped 6; count of bases not matched to a gene: 4. Germline CDR1 SQVTM, CDR2 ANQGSEA. The CDR3 length is 13 residues. This CDR3 is CSVGTGDRNEQFF. The CDR3 DNA reads as TGCAGCGTTGGGACAGGGGATCGCAATGAGCAGTTCTTC.

The table lists this clonotype with a few counts. The chain has TRBV20-1 and TRBJ2-7; D remains ambiguous. CDR1 is DFQATT, CDR2 SNEGSKA, per germline (reference sequence). This CDR3 has 14 residues. The V gene lost 8 bases and the J gene lost 0 bases, with 17 bases spanning the gap. CDR3 sequence reads: CSLLGQASSYEQYF. The DNA of the CDR3 is TGCAGTCTCCTAGGCCAGGCAAGCTCCTACGAGCAGTACTTC.

This clonotype has only a few counts. CDR3 in DNA: TGTGCCAGCACCACAGGGGGCAATCAGCCCCAGCATTTT. It translates to CASTTGGNQPQHF. V usage is TRBV28 and J usage is TRBJ1-5, with 7 bases fitting TRBD1. There are 13 residues in the CDR3. Trimming removed 7 bases from V and 2 bases from J; junction bases left unmatched: 2. Germline assignment: CDR1 MDHEN and CDR2 SYDVKM.

This clonotype was observed a few times. The CDR3 DNA follows: TGCAGTGCTAGAGCTTGGACAGAACAAGAGACCCAGTACTTC. The encoded protein is CSARAWTEQETQYF. The chain carries TRBV20-1 and TRBJ2-5; tentatively, D is TRBD1 (6 bases). The germline V gene has CDR1 DFQATT and CDR2 SNEGSKA (reference sequence). Deletions cut 1 base from V and 2 bases from J, with 11 bases between. This CDR3 spans 14 amino acids.

This clonotype was counted at least ten times. The CDR3 coding sequence is TGTGCCAGCAGCTTACGGTCCGGGACAGACGAAAAACTGTTTTTT. Its protein product is CASSLRSGTDEKLFF. The chain couples TRBV7-2 to TRBJ1-4; the match to TRBD1 covers 7 bases. The CDR3 covers 15 residues. CDR1 is SGHTA, CDR2 FQGNSA, per germline. Unmatched junction bases numbered 8, after V lost 2 bases and J lost 8 bases.

Many counts were recorded for this clonotype. The chain links TRBV11-2 to TRBJ2-1, with 10 nucleotides matching TRBD2. Germline assignment: CDR1 SGHAT and CDR2 FQNNGV. V trimming: 1 base; J trimming: 7 bases; junction bases outside the gene matches: 4. This CDR3 is built from 15 residues. This CDR3 reads CASSLAASGGNEQFF. In DNA form, the CDR3 reads TGTGCCAGCAGCTTAGCGGCTAGCGGGGGTAATGAGCAGTTCTTC.

In this sample, this clonotype turned up many times. The V gene is TRBV4-1, the J gene TRBJ2-6; no definite D call. Trimming removed 1 base from V and 2 bases from J, with 12 bases in between. Looked up from germline, CDR1 is MGHRA and CDR2 is YSYEKL. The CDR3 covers 17 residues. The CDR3 bases are TGCGCCAGCAGCCAAGTTACCGGGCCCCCTGGGGCCAACGTCCTGACTTTC. This sequence encodes CASSQVTGPPGANVLTF.

The chain recombines TRBV11-2 with TRBJ1-6; D is ambiguous. This CDR3 is built from 14 residues. Per the germline V gene, CDR1 is SGHAT and CDR2 is FQNNGV. The ends were cut back, 3 bases at V and 8 bases at J, with 11 bases in the middle. The CDR3 sequence: CASSFRSGYSPLHF. The CDR3 DNA sequence: TGTGCCAGCAGCTTCCGATCCGGGTATTCACCCCTCCACTTT.

This clonotype has more than one count but fewer than ten. The rearrangement uses TRBV20-1 and TRBJ2-7; D call uncertain. The germline V and J ends were trimmed by 0 bases and 2 bases, with 2 bases remaining between them. From germline, CDR1 is DFQATT and CDR2 SNEGSKA (reference sequence). This CDR3 contains 11 residues. CDR3 amino acids: CSARETYEQYF. CDR3 DNA sequence: TGCAGTGCTAGAGAAACCTACGAGCAGTACTTC.